Listed below are T cell receptor beta chains from one sample, sequenced in a study of molecular identifiers for immune sequencing clone quantification. TCRdb passed the PCR reads through MiXCR, listing each CDR3 protein once. This table has 85,000 to 130,000 distinct CDR3 sequences, roughly 34% appearing once. The sequenced sample consisted of naive CD8+ T cells from blood, with Jurkat cell RNA spiked in. These receptors all stem from a human donor in good health. Some libraries in this study had Jurkat cell RNA spiked in. The CDR3 runs from the conserved cysteine through the conserved F or W. Not all rows give a size; the values are once, few, many and, for expanded clones, a class.

NA	TRBV6-5	TRBJ1-1	CASSYGTPLMNTEAFF
few	TRBV10-2	TRBJ2-5	CASRRGGKETQYF
NA	TRBV7-2	TRBJ2-7	CASSSSHEQYF
few	TRBV7-8	TRBJ2-7	CASSFGGSYEQYF
NA	TRBV2	TRBJ2-3	CASSRGAEKYF
NA	TRBV6-6	TRBJ2-2	CASSYSTPTGELFF
many	TRBV27	TRBJ2-5	CASSPSASGIETQYF
NA	TRBV27	TRBJ2-6	CASRPIRSGANVPTF
NA	TRBV6-5	TRBJ2-3	CASSLGHTQNF
few	TRBV12-5	TRBJ2-5	CASGAGQGAKETQYF
few	TRBV9	TRBJ2-1	CASSVGTTYNEQFF
many	TRBV12-3/TRBV12-4	TRBJ1-1	CASGSGGETEAFF
many	TRBV11-2	TRBJ2-1	CASSLARGLAVYNEQFF
NA	TRBV4-3	TRBJ2-7	CASSPGEGSYEQYF
NA	TRBV7-9	TRBJ2-7	CASSLDPTYEQYF
few	TRBV19	TRBJ2-2	CASSMTLAGAYTGELFF
NA	TRBV12-3/TRBV12-4	TRBJ2-2	CASSVEIGDLFF
few	TRBV9	TRBJ2-6	CASRLGGAGANVLTF
few	TRBV7-2	TRBJ2-7	CASSLDVKGIEQYF
few	TRBV19	TRBJ1-4	CASSNTARNEKLFF
NA	TRBV27	TRBJ2-5	CASSLFSSGAQETQYF
many	TRBV27	TRBJ1-1	CASSLGGFTEAFF
NA	TRBV20-1	TRBJ2-7	CSASGPGDPEQYF
NA	TRBV7-8	TRBJ1-1	CASSARVWQNTEAFF
NA	TRBV7-6	TRBJ2-5	CASSLLGPSGNGETQYF
NA	TRBV25-1	TRBJ2-3	CASHGGGSIDTDTRYF
many	TRBV6-2/TRBV6-3	TRBJ2-7	CASGVSYEQYF
NA	TRBV27	TRBJ1-1	CASSLAPMNTEAFF
once	TRBV11-1	TRBJ2-2	CASLRENTGELFF
few	TRBV7-9	TRBJ2-2	CASSLEPSTGELFF
NA	TRBV7-2	TRBJ2-1	CASSPGLVPEQFF
NA	TRBV19	TRBJ2-3	CARTGQGATDTQYF
NA	TRBV5-6	TRBJ2-3	CASSVAGPRDTQYF
NA	TRBV10-3	TRBJ1-4	CAISEWDSQTTNEKLFF
many	TRBV28	TRBJ2-7	CASSAQGAYEQYF
many	TRBV5-4	TRBJ1-2	CASRGANDYGYTF
NA	TRBV19	TRBJ2-7	CASRGREYYEQYF
many	TRBV5-1	TRBJ2-1	CASNRQGQVNEQFF
many	TRBV28	TRBJ2-3	CASSFFVAARSTDTQYF
NA	TRBV20-1	TRBJ2-5	CSARDSWGTIWETLEPQYF
few	TRBV24-1	TRBJ2-6	CATSDNSGPNSGANVLTF
many	TRBV20-1	TRBJ2-7	CSAWGLAGGEQYF
NA	TRBV13	TRBJ2-4	CASSLGRVGAKNIQYF
few	TRBV4-2	TRBJ1-1	CASSQDHTEAFF
few	TRBV5-6	TRBJ2-4	CASSILQGPLAKNIQYF
many	TRBV7-8	TRBJ2-1	CASSLRGTRFDEQFF
NA	TRBV28	TRBJ1-1	CASSLSRYTEAFF
NA	TRBV12-3/TRBV12-4	TRBJ2-7	CASSVGLGAYEQYF